This record covers a single TCR beta chain. What it binds is unknown. This record comes from a study of vaccination and CD4 T cells after COVID-19. Study-wide context: For post-vaccine samples, collection took place a median approximately 78 days after dose two, ranging from 14 to 241. Study-wide results and caveats: The cohort comprised relatively few convalescent patients, and no early post-infection timepoints were analyzed. Going from about 22 to 38, median SARS-CoV-2-reactive clonotypes did not rise significantly.

The V end lost 0 bases, the J end lost 7 bases, and 7 bases lay between the germline ends. The germline gives CDR1 LNHDA, CDR2 SQIVND (reference sequence). The CDR3 sequence is 13 residues long. One entry per CDR3 protein, called by TCRdb with MiXCR from the PCR reads. Of about 21,000 distinct CDR3 sequences listed, about 62% are singletons. Material: CD4+ T cells from blood, obtained after SARS-CoV-2 vaccination. This chain joins TRBV19 and TRBJ1-5, with D unresolved. The sequence was collected from a human donor who had recovered from COVID-19. The CDR3 protein is CASSIEEGQPQHF. The DNA for the CDR3 is TGTGCCAGTAGTATAGAGGAGGGCCAGCCCCAGCATTTT. The full variable domain, in which reference TRBV19 and TRBJ1-5 provide the parts outside the CDR3, is DGGITQSPKYLFRKEGQNVTLSCEQNLNHDAMYWYRQDPGQGLRLIYYSQIVNDFQKGDIAEGYSVSREKKESFPLTVTSAQKNPTAFYLCASSIEEGQPQHFGDGTRLSIL.